This T cell receptor beta chain was documented in a study of memory CD4+ T cells and cytomegalovirus serostatus. Turning to this clone: What it binds is unknown.

CDR3 length equals 15 residues. Single viable CD3+CD4+CD8-CD45RO+ cells were sorted as the memory CD4+ T cells. Donors' CMV status reflects serum IgG against pp150, pp28, p38, p52. CD4+ T cells were isolated by positive magnetic selection. Findings and caveats of the study: Each of around 69 CMV-associated TCRbeta sequences occurred in one to five individuals.

Source study methods: Out-of-frame sequences were removed, leaving some 2 million distinct TCRbeta sequences. Sequenced by immunoSEQ multiplex PCR; TCRdb stores in-frame clones only, minus some. V, J and clone size are taken as reported in that table, and D and trimming were inferred from the DNA itself. The profile shows approximately 53,000 clones, 70% to 85% of them singletons. The chain carries TRBV21-1 and TRBJ2-5; the table's D call, TRBD1, was not checked against the DNA. TRBV21-1 is annotated as a pseudogene. The specimen sequenced was memory CD4+ T cells from blood. The origin of this receptor is an adult in good health and CMV-seronegative. The CDR3 DNA reads TGTGCCAGCAGCAAGTCCAGCAGGACAAAAGAGACCCAGTACTTC. Its translation is CASSKSSRTKETQYF.